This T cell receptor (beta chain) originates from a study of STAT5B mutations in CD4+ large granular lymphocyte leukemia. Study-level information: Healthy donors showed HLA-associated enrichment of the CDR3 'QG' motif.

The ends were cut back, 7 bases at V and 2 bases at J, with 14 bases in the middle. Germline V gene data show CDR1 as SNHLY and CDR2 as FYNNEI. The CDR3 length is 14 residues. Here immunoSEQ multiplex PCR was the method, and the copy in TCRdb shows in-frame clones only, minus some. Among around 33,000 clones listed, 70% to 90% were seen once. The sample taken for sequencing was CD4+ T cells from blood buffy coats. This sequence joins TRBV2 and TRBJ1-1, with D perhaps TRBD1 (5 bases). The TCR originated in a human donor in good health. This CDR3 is CASKVWGRNTEAFF. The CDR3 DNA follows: TGTGCCAGCAAGGTCTGGGGACGCAACACTGAAGCTTTCTTT.